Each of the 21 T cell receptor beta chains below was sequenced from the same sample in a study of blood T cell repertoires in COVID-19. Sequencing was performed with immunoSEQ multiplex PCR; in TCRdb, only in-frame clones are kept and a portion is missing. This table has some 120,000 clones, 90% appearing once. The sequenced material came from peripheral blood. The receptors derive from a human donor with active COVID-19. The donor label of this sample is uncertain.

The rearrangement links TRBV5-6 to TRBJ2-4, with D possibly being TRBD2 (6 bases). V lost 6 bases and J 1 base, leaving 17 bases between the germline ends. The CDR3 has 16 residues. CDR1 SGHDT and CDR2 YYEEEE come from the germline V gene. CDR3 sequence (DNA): TGTGCCAGCACCCTAGGAGGGGCCGGGGCCAAAAACATTCAGTACTTC. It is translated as CASTLGGAGAKNIQYF.

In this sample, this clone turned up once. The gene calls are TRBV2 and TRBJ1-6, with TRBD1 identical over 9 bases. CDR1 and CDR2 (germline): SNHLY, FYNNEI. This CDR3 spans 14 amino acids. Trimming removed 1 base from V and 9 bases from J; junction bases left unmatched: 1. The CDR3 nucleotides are TGTGCCAGCAGTGAAGGGGACAGGGTTTCACCCCTCCACTTT. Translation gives CASSEGDRVSPLHF.

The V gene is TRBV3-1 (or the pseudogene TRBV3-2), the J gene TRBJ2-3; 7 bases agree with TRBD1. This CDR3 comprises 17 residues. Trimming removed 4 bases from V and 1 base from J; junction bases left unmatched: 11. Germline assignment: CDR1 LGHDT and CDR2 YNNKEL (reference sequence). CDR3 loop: CASSRKQGRIGTDTQYF. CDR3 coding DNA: TGTGCCAGCAGCCGCAAACAGGGGCGAATTGGCACAGATACGCAGTATTTT.

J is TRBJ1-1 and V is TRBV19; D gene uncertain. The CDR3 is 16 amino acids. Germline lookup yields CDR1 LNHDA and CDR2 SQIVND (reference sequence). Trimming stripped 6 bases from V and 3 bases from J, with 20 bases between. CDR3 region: CASRAFAGKGDTEAFF. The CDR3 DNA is TGTGCCAGTAGGGCTTTTGCGGGGAAGGGCGACACTGAAGCTTTCTTT.

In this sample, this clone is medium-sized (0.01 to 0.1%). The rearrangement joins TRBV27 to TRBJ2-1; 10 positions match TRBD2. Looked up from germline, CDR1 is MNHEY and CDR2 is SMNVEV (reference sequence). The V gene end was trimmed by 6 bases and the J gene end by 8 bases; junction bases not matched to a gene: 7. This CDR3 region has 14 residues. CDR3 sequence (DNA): TGTGCCAGCAGGGAGCGGGGGGGCCGGCATGAGCAGTTCTTC. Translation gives CASRERGGRHEQFF.

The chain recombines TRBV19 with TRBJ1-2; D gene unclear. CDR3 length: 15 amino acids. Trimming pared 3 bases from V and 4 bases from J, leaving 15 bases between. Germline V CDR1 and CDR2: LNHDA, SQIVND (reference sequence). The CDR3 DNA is TGTGCCAGTAGTATGGCCCACCGGGTCAGCTATGGCTACACCTTC. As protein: CASSMAHRVSYGYTF.

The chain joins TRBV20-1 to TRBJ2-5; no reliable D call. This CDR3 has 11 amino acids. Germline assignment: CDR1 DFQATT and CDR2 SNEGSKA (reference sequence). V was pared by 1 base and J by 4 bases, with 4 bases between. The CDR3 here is CSARGGETQYF. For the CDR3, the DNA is TGCAGTGCTAGAGGAGGAGAGACCCAGTACTTC.

CDR3 residues: CASSLPGFNIQYF. CDR3 bases: TGTGCCAGCAGCTTGCCGGGGTTCAACATTCAGTACTTC. The chain combines TRBV5-4 with TRBJ2-4; possibly TRBD2 for D (5 bases). CDR3 length: 13 residues. Germline CDR1 SGHNT, CDR2 YYREEE (reference sequence). Trimming shortened V by 1 base and J by 7 bases, and 9 bases separated the two germline ends.

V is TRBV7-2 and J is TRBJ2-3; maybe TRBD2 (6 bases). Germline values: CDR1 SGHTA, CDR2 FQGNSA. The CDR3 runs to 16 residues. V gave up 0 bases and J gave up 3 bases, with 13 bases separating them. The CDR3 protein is CASSLAGRGETDTQYF. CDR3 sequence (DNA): TGTGCCAGCAGCTTAGCGGGGCGCGGGGAAACAGATACGCAGTATTTT.

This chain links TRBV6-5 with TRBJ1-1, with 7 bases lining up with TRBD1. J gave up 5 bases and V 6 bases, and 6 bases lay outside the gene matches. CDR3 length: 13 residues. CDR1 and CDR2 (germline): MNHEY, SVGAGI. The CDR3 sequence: CASRVNRGTEAFF. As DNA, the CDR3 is TGTGCCAGCAGGGTGAACAGGGGAACTGAAGCTTTCTTT.

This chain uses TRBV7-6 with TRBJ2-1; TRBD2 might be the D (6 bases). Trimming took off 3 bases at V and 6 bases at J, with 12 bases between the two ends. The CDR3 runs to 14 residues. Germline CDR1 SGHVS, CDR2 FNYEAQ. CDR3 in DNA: TGTGCCAGCAGCTTGGGGACTGCTCTCAATGAGCAGTTCTTC. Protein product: CASSLGTALNEQFF.

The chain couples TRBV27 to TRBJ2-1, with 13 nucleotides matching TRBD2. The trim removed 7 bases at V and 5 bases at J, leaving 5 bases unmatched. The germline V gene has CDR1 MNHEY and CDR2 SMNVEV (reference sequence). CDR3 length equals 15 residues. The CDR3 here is CASTFTSGGDNEQFF. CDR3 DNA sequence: TGTGCCAGCACCTTCACTAGCGGGGGGGACAATGAGCAGTTCTTC.

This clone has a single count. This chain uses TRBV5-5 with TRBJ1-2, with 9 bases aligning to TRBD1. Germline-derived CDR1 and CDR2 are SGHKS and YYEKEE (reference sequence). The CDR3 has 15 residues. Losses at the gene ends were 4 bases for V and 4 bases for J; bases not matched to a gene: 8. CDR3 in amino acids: CASSLLDRGIYGYTF. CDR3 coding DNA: TGTGCCAGCAGCCTGCTGGACAGGGGTATCTATGGCTACACCTTC. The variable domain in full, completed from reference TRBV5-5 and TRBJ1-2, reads DAGVTQSPTHLIKTRGQQVTLRCSPISGHKSVSWYQQVLGQGPQFIFQYYEKEERGRGNFPDRFSARQFPNYSSELNVNALLLGDSALYLCASSLLDRGIYGYTFGSGTRLTVV.

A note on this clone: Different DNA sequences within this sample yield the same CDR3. The CDR3 DNA is TGTGCCAGCAGCCAGGCGGACAGCCAAGAGACCCAGTACTTC. Translated, it gives CASSQADSQETQYF. This chain uses TRBV3-1 (or the pseudogene TRBV3-2) with TRBJ2-5, with D tentatively TRBD1 (6 bases). CDR3 length equals 14 residues. V was trimmed by 3 bases and J by 1 base, leaving 9 bases between them. Germline assignment: CDR1 LGHDT and CDR2 YNNKEL (reference sequence).

CDR3 in DNA: TGTGCCAGCAGCTTTTTCCGGGAGGGTAATTCACCCCTCCACTTT. Protein sequence: CASSFFREGNSPLHF. The chain is built from TRBV5-6 and TRBJ1-6; D ambiguous. The germline V gene has CDR1 SGHDT and CDR2 YYEEEE. This CDR3 contains 15 residues. V lost 2 bases, J lost 6 bases, and 12 bases lay in between.

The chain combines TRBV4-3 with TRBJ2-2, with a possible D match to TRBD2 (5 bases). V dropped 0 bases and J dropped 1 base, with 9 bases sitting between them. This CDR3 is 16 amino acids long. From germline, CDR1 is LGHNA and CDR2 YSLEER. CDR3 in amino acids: CASSQDTGENTGELFF. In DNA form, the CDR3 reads TGCGCCAGCAGCCAAGATACCGGGGAGAACACCGGGGAGCTGTTTTTT.

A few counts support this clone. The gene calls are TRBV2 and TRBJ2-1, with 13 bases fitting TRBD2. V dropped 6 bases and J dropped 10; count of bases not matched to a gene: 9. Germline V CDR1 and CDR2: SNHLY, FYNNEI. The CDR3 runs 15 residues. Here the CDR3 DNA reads TGTGCCAGCAGCGCCAGGACTAGCGGGGGCCCCGAGCAGTTCTTC. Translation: CASSARTSGGPEQFF.

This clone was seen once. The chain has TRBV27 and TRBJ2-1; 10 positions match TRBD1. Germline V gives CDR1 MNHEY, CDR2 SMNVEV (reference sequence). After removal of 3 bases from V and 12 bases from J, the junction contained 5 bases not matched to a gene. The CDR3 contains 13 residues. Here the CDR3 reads CASSLTTGGWQFF. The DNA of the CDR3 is TGTGCCAGCAGTTTGACGACAGGGGGCTGGCAGTTCTTC.

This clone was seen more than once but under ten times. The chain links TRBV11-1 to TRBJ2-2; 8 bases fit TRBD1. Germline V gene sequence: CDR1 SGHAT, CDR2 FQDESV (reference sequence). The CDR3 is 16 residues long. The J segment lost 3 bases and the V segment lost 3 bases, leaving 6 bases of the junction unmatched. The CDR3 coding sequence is TGTGCCAGCAGCTTGGTGGGGACAGGCCACACCGGGGAGCTGTTTTTT. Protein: CASSLVGTGHTGELFF.

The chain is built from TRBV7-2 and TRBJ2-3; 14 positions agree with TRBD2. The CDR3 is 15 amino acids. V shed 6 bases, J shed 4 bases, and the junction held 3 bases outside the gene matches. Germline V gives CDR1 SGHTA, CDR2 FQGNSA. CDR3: CASRPTSGGADTQYF. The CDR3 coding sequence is TGTGCCAGCAGACCGACTAGCGGGGGGGCAGATACGCAGTATTTT.

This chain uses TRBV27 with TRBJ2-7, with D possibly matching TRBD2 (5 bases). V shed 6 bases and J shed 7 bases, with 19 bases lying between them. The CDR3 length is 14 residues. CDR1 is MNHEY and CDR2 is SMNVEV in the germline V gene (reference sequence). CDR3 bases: TGTGCCAGCAGCCCAACTGGACTGATGGGTGAGCAGTACTTC. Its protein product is CASSPTGLMGEQYF.